This T cell receptor (beta chain) was found in a study of blood T cell repertoires in COVID-19. Across the whole study: From the United States, Italy and Spain came samples of acute and convalescent COVID-19. PBMCs, B-cell-depleted T cells, or T cells provided the cDNA or gDNA that made up the material.

In the authors' workflow: Amplification of reference gene primers provided the estimated nucleated cell counts. Repertoires were generated with immunoSEQ multiplex PCR, while TCRdb's copy carries only in-frame clones and drops some. Clone size and V and J calls were adopted from that table, with D and trimming inferred from the DNA. The table includes approximately 320,000 clones, 85% detected once. V was shortened by 6 bases and J by 5 bases, with 12 bases between the two germline ends. The CDR3 consists of 13 residues. Source material: peripheral blood. This TCR derives from a human donor in a cohort sampled during active COVID-19. The chain employs TRBV12-3 or TRBV12-4 and TRBJ2-3; D not certain. DNA for the CDR3: TGTGCCAGCAGGTTTTGGGCCGGAGATACGCAGTATTTT. Translated, it gives CASRFWAGDTQYF.